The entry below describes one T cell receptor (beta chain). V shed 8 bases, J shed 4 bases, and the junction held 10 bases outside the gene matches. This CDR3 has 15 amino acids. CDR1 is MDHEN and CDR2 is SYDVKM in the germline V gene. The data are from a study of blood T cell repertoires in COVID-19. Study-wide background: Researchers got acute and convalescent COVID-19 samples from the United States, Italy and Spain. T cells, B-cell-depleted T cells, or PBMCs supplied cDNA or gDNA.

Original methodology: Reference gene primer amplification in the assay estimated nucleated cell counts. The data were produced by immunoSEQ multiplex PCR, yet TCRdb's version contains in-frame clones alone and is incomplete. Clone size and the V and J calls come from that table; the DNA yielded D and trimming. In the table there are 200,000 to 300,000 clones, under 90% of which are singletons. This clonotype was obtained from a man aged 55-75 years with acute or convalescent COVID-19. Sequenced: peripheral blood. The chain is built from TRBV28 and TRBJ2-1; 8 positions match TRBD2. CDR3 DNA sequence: TGTGCCAGCCTCGTTCGGGAGGGCCCTTACAATGAGCAGTTCTTC. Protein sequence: CASLVREGPYNEQFF.